This T cell receptor (beta chain) was documented in a study of spatial heterogeneity in lung cancer (dated by TCRdb to the late 2010s). The study in broad terms: The donors were 65 to 90 patients from the lung TRACERx cohort who had early-stage, untreated non-small cell lung cancer. In the raw uncorrected reads, each unique combination of TCR and UMI appeared on average more than ten times. TCR alpha and beta repertoires were quantitatively compared across multiple tumor regions, matched nontumor lung and blood in non-small cell lung cancer. Both alpha and beta chains were TCR-sequenced in samples taken at surgery, namely 220 tumor regions, around 64 matched nontumor lung samples and 56 PBMC samples. Nonsynonymous mutation counts, determined by whole-exome sequencing of tumor tissue, were related to features of the TCR repertoire. Beta-chain transcripts were consistently detected in greater numbers than alpha-chain transcripts, which likely reflects a higher abundance of beta-chain transcripts. Follow-up PBMC samples were sequenced whenever available, with the median time to follow-up being approximately 2 years after resection. Study-level results and caveats: Additional single-cell paired TCR alpha and beta sequencing was considered necessary to confirm, at a functional level, the hypothesis that regional TCRs recognize regional mutations. Comparisons of baseline and follow-up blood repertoires included only 15 or so patients. Ubiquitous expanded tumor TCRs were found in blood more often at tumor resection than at routine follow-up.

The library was prepared using 5' RACE. The reads were generated on a NextSeq 500. To allow correction of PCR and sequencing errors, the TCR library protocol tagged every TCR cDNA molecule with a unique molecular identifier. Under the source paper's analysis protocol: TCR identification, UMI-based error correction and CDR3 extraction were all carried out with Decombinator tools. TCRs above a frequency of 2 per 1,000, corresponding to the top 1% of the tumor frequency distribution, were defined as expanded. Renyi diversity was calculated using the R vegan package after each repertoire was subsampled 100 times to 5,000 TCRs. CDR3 similarity networks were built from amino acid triplet string-kernel similarity, with CDR3s being connected when pairwise similarity was above 0.82. In-frame beta chains were kept once TCRdb had trimmed the public reads at Q25 with fastp and called clones with MiXCR. Each CDR3 protein appears once, grouped with its most common genes and DNA. The V and J calls were determined by TCRdb, not by the authors. The sample profile shows around 47,000 distinct CDR3 sequences; 7.4% of them were found once. Of the sample, about a third falls within the top ten clones.

In light of the paper, this sample's time point label describes: blood at routine non-recurrence follow-up after resection. Whole RNA extracted from tumor and nontumor lung tissue, or from cryopreserved PBMC samples, was used for TCR sequencing without cell sorting. Only patients with enough RNA available from two or more tumor regions were chosen for TCR sequencing. In regard to this clonotype: Its antigen has not been determined. A clone one base away is much larger, so this may be a read error.

The clonotype originates from a female donor with early-stage non-small cell lung cancer. This specimen was PBMCs, taken at follow-up.

CDR3 reads: CASSLGQSQSQHF. The nucleotide sequence reads TGCGCCAGCAGCTTGGGACAAAGTCAGTCCCAGCATTTT. In this chain, TRBV5-1 is recombined with TRBJ1-5, with no D gene named confidently. The CDR3 spans 13 residues, from the cysteine through the phenylalanine. Here the CDR3 DNA is all that survives: 39 bases in frame from base 1. As encoded in the germline V gene, CDR1 is SGHRS while CDR2 is YFSETQ.